Detailed here is one TCR beta chain. The antigen is undetermined. The record originates from a study of CD4+ T cells in melanoma. General study results and limits: CD8+ T cell, macrophage and B cell function reportedly correlated with neoantigen-specific CD4+ T cells. Diverse differentiation states were reported for melanoma neoantigen-specific CD4+ T cells.

Produced via immunoSEQ multiplex PCR; TCRdb's table is partial and in-frame only. The profile covers about 110,000 clones, with 80% to 95% appearing a single time and around 3.3% taken by the ten largest. Per germline, CDR1 LNHDA and CDR2 SQIVND (reference sequence). V shed 8 bases and J shed 3 bases, with 12 bases lying between them. The CDR3 covers 13 residues. The TCR comes from a human donor with melanoma. J is TRBJ2-3 and V is TRBV19; D may correspond to TRBD1 or TRBD2 (5 bases each). Sample: peripheral blood. The CDR3 DNA is TGTGCCAGTCAGGAGAGGGGAACAGATACGCAGTATTTT. This translates into CASQERGTDTQYF.